A selection of T cell receptor beta chains follows, all from one sample in a study of blood T cell repertoires in COVID-19. Only in-frame clones appear in the TCRdb table, and some are missing; sequencing was by immunoSEQ multiplex PCR. The sample carries a few hundred thousand clones, nearly 90% recorded once. Sample: peripheral blood. All receptors come from a woman aged 25 to 39 with COVID-19, enrolled during active disease. The CDR3 runs from the conserved cysteine through the conserved F or W. D genes are given only for firm matches. Clone size is given for some rows only: seen once, a few or many times, or a class if the clone is expanded.

v_gene,abundance,j_gene,d_gene,CDR3nt,CDR3aa
TRBV5-1,-,TRBJ2-1,-,TGCGCCAGCAGCTATACGGGGGAGGCCGATGAGCAGTTCTTC,CASSYTGEADEQFF
TRBV2,-,TRBJ1-2,TRBD1,TGTGCCAGCAGCCGGGACAGGGAGGTCGGGGGCTACACCTTC,CASSRDREVGGYTF
TRBV5-6,-,TRBJ2-1,TRBD2,TGTGCCAGCAGCCCGTTTTCGGGGGGGGATGAGCAGTTCTTC,CASSPFSGGDEQFF
TRBV3-1/TRBV3-2,-,TRBJ1-5,-,TGTGCCAGCAGCTACGGACAGCGTCAGCCCCAGCATTTT,CASSYGQRQPQHF
TRBV5-5,-,TRBJ1-1,TRBD1,TGTGCCAGCAGCTCCTCAACAGGGGGCGTCAACACTGAAGCTTTCTTT,CASSSSTGGVNTEAFF
TRBV19,-,TRBJ2-3,-,TGTGCCAGTAGTTCGACTAGTAGAACAGATACGCAGTATTTT,CASSSTSRTDTQYF
TRBV6-5,-,TRBJ1-4,-,TGTGCCAGCATCAAGCGAGGTCGGAATAATGAAAAACTGTTTTTT,CASIKRGRNNEKLFF
TRBV7-7,-,TRBJ2-2,-,TGTGCTAGCAGCGGGAAAAAACAGGGAAGGGACACCGGGGAGCTGTTTTTT,CASSGKKQGRDTGELFF
TRBV19,-,TRBJ2-1,-,TGTGCCACCGGCGGCGGGGCTCGGACCTACAATGAGCAGTTCTTC,CATGGGARTYNEQFF
TRBV5-4,-,TRBJ2-7,-,TGTGCCAGCAGCTTACCAGGGCTCTACGAGCAGTACTTC,CASSLPGLYEQYF
TRBV18,-,TRBJ1-2,TRBD1,TGTGCCAGCTCACGTGGACAGGGGGCACGCACCTTC,CASSRGQGARTF
TRBV2,once,TRBJ1-2,-,TGTGCCAGCAGGGTGGGGGCCTATGGCTACACCTTC,CASRVGAYGYTF
TRBV5-1,-,TRBJ1-6,TRBD1,TGCGCCAGCAGGGGGGACAGGGAAAATTCACCCCTCCACTTT,CASRGDRENSPLHF
TRBV23-1,-,TRBJ2-5,-,TGCGCCAGCAGTCGGAGGGGCTTGGAGACCCAGTACTTC,CASSRRGLETQYF
TRBV25-1,-,TRBJ1-2,-,TGTGCCAGCAGTACGACAGGCACCTATGGCTACACCTTC,CASSTTGTYGYTF
TRBV30,-,TRBJ1-5,TRBD1,TGTGCCTGGAGTTCCCAGGACAGGGTTCAGCCCCAGCATTTT,CAWSSQDRVQPQHF
TRBV5-1,once,TRBJ2-3,-,TGCGCCAGCAGCATAAACACAGATACGCAGTATTTT,CASSINTDTQYF
TRBV28,-,TRBJ1-1,TRBD1,TGTGCCAGCAGTCTATGGGACAGACCGAACACTGAAGCTTTCTTT,CASSLWDRPNTEAFF
TRBV6-1,-,TRBJ1-4,TRBD1,TGTGCCAGCAGTGCGCCTCCGGGACAGGGATTAGAAAAACTGTTTTTT,CASSAPPGQGLEKLFF
TRBV2,few,TRBJ1-2,-,TGTGCCAGCAGTGAGGCACAGGGCTACTATGGCTACACCTTC,CASSEAQGYYGYTF
TRBV4-3,once,TRBJ1-5,-,TGCGCCAGCAGCCAAGACTACAGGCTTAATCAGCCCCAGCATTTT,CASSQDYRLNQPQHF
TRBV30,-,TRBJ2-7,-,TGTGCCTGGAGCCTGGGGGGCTACGAGCAGTACTTC,CAWSLGGYEQYF
TRBV6-5,-,TRBJ2-3,-,TGTGCCAGCACCCAATGGAGAGGGAACACAGATACGCAGTATTTT,CASTQWRGNTDTQYF
TRBV5-1,-,TRBJ1-2,-,TGCGCCAGCAGCTTAGACAGCGATTATGGCTACACCTTC,CASSLDSDYGYTF
TRBV4-3,-,TRBJ1-2,TRBD1,TGCGCCAGCAGCCTGGGGACAGGTGGGTTAGGAGGCTACACCTTC,CASSLGTGGLGGYTF
TRBV19,-,TRBJ1-5,-,TGTGCCAGTAGTATCGGGGGGGCAGGCCAGCCCCAGCATTTT,CASSIGGAGQPQHF
TRBV12-3/TRBV12-4,few,TRBJ1-1,-,TGTGCCAGCAGTGCCCGGGAGGACACTGAAGCTTTCTTT,CASSAREDTEAFF
TRBV4-1,-,TRBJ1-2,-,TGCGCCAGCAGCCCCGGACAGATTCAAAACTATGGCTACACCTTC,CASSPGQIQNYGYTF
TRBV15,-,TRBJ2-7,TRBD1,TGTGCCACCAGCAGAATTAGACAGGGGCAGGTGCAGTACTTC,CATSRIRQGQVQYF
TRBV4-3,-,TRBJ2-1,TRBD1,TGCGCCAGCAGCCAAGATGGACAGGCCGCCAATGAGCAGTTCTTC,CASSQDGQAANEQFF
TRBV7-9,-,TRBJ2-3,-,TGTGCCAGCAGCTTAGCGGAGGCGGGGTGGGGCGGTGATACGCAGTATTTT,CASSLAEAGWGGDTQYF
TRBV19,once,TRBJ1-5,TRBD1,TGTGCCAGTAGTTTACAGGGGAATCAGCCCCAGCATTTT,CASSLQGNQPQHF
TRBV6-1,-,TRBJ1-5,-,TGTGCCAGCAGTGAACTGGGAGTCAATCAGCCCCAGCATTTT,CASSELGVNQPQHF
TRBV19,-,TRBJ1-6,-,TGTGCCAGTAGTATAGGAACGGCAGGTACTTTCATCCACTTT,CASSIGTAGTFIHF
TRBV5-1,-,TRBJ1-6,-,TGCGCCCGCCCTCCTTGGGACACTAATTCACCCCTCCACTTT,CARPPWDTNSPLHF
TRBV11-2,-,TRBJ1-1,-,TGTGCCAGCAGCTCGTCGCGTACGACACTGAACACTGAAGCTTTCTTT,CASSSSRTTLNTEAFF
TRBV10-3,-,TRBJ1-2,TRBD1,TGTGCCATCAGTGAGCCTGGACAGGCGAATAGTGGAGCTAACTATGGCTACACCTTC,CAISEPGQANSGANYGYTF